The 19 T cell receptor beta chains below all came from one sample that was sequenced in a study of blood T cell repertoires in COVID-19 (dated by TCRdb to 2020 to 2022). The library was generated by the immunoSEQ multiplex PCR assay. TCRdb's version of the immuneACCESS table is confined to in-frame rearrangements and falls short of the full clone set. An unresolved V gene accounts for under half of the shortfall where checked; the remainder is of unknown origin. This sample gives roughly 99,000 clones in total; about 91% of them show up just once. Together, the top ten hold approximately 6.2% of the sample. The sample comprised peripheral blood. The receptors stem from a man aged 50-59 years with active or convalescent COVID-19.

The chain recombines TRBV28 with TRBJ1-5, with D tentatively TRBD1 (6 bases). From germline, CDR1 is MDHEN and CDR2 SYDVKM. The CDR3 sequence is 13 residues long. Trimming removed 7 bases from V and 6 bases from J, with 13 bases in between. The CDR3 here is CASNPHRVQPQHF. The CDR3 DNA reads as TGTGCCAGCAACCCACACAGGGTTCAGCCCCAGCATTTT.

V is TRBV6-4 and J is TRBJ1-2; no firm D call. The germline V gene has CDR1 MRHNA and CDR2 SNTAGT. V lost 1 base to trimming and J lost 4 bases, with 4 bases between them. The CDR3 runs 12 residues. The DNA of the CDR3 is TGTGCCAGCAGTGACTACAGCTATGGCTACACCTTC. Translated: CASSDYSYGYTF.

V usage is TRBV2 and J usage is TRBJ2-3; 11 bases align to TRBD2. Germline V CDR1 and CDR2: SNHLY, FYNNEI. The CDR3 contains 15 residues. V gave up 7 bases and J gave up 2 bases; unmatched junction bases: 5. The CDR3 here is CASTLAGGITDTQYF. The CDR3 DNA follows: TGTGCCAGCACGTTAGCGGGAGGGATCACAGATACGCAGTATTTT.

The V gene is TRBV28, the J gene TRBJ2-7; 11 bases line up with TRBD2. This CDR3 contains 16 residues. The trim removed 1 base at V and 5 bases at J, leaving 7 bases unmatched. The germline V gene encodes CDR1 MDHEN and CDR2 SYDVKM. The CDR3: CASSLLVAGGKNEQYF. Written as DNA, the CDR3 is TGTGCCAGCAGTTTATTAGTAGCGGGAGGGAAGAACGAGCAGTACTTC.

Only a few counts were recorded for this clone. V is TRBV28 and J is TRBJ1-1, with D possibly matching TRBD1 (5 bases). This CDR3 region has 14 residues. The V gene's germline CDR1 is MDHEN and CDR2 SYDVKM. Trimming pared 7 bases from V and 1 base from J, leaving 13 bases between. DNA of the CDR3: TGTGCCAGCACCCATGGGGGGGAGAACACTGAAGCTTTCTTT. It encodes CASTHGGENTEAFF.

This chain joins TRBV7-8 and TRBJ2-5; the D gene is possibly TRBD2 (5 bases). Germline CDR1 SGHVS, CDR2 FQNEAQ. V was cut by 1 base and J by 5 bases, with 8 bases left in between. The length of the CDR3 is 13 residues. The CDR3 sequence is CASSLGWEETQYF. CDR3 in DNA: TGTGCCAGCAGCTTAGGGTGGGAGGAGACCCAGTACTTC.

The rearrangement links TRBV2 to TRBJ1-5; TRBD1 aligns across 8 bases. Trimming cost V 4 bases and J 4 bases; bases outside gene matches: 9. Germline V lookup: CDR1 SNHLY, CDR2 FYNNEI. The CDR3 contains 16 residues. This CDR3 reads CASSGSGQGRNQPQHF. The CDR3 bases are TGTGCCAGCAGTGGAAGTGGACAGGGACGAAATCAGCCCCAGCATTTT.

This clone has just one count. V and J are TRBV6-5 and TRBJ1-5; no clear D. Germline-derived CDR1 and CDR2 are MNHEY and SVGAGI. V dropped 7 bases and J dropped 5 bases, with 9 bases sitting between them. The CDR3 covers 12 residues. CDR3 DNA sequence: TGTGCCAGCATATCGATAGATCAGCCCCAGCATTTT. It translates to CASISIDQPQHF.

The chain links TRBV24-1 to TRBJ1-5; D possibly corresponds to TRBD1 (6 bases). Trimming took 7 bases from V and 3 from J, leaving 9 bases between them. The germline V gene encodes CDR1 KGHDR and CDR2 SFDVKD. The length of the CDR3 is 13 residues. The CDR3, as DNA: TGTGCCACCAGCCAGGGGAACAATCAGCCCCAGCATTTT. Its translation is CATSQGNNQPQHF.

V usage is TRBV28 and J usage is TRBJ2-2; D possibly corresponds to TRBD1 (6 bases). The CDR3 runs 14 residues. Germline CDR1 reads MDHEN; CDR2 reads SYDVKM. V was cut by 3 bases and J by 6 bases, with 11 bases left in between. The CDR3 reads CASSFGRGAGELFF. In DNA form, the CDR3 reads TGTGCCAGCAGTTTCGGCAGGGGTGCCGGGGAGCTGTTTTTT. The full variable domain, with the rest looked up from reference TRBV28 and TRBJ2-2, is DVKVTQSSRYLVKRTGEKVFLECVQDMDHENMFWYRQDPGLGLRLIYFSYDVKMKEKGDIPEGYSVSREKKERFSLILESASTNQTSMYLCASSFGRGAGELFFGEGSRLTVL.

In its sample, this clone was seen once. J is TRBJ2-1 and V is TRBV30; no clear D. Germline V gives CDR1 GTSNPN, CDR2 SVGIG (reference sequence). This CDR3 is 14 amino acids long. The V gene lost 3 bases and the J gene lost 4 bases, with 13 bases spanning the gap. CDR3 sequence (DNA): TGTGCCTGGAGCCCGGGTGGTAGATACAATGAGCAGTTCTTC. Its protein is CAWSPGGRYNEQFF.

V and J are TRBV9 and TRBJ1-6; maybe TRBD1 (6 bases). CDR3 length: 16 amino acids. CDR1 and CDR2 (germline): SGDLS, YYNGEE. Between the trimmed V and J ends, which lost 4 bases and 7 bases, there was a span of 18 bases. The CDR3 nucleotides are TGTGCCAGCAGCTCAGGGGCAGGGGTGCAGAATTCACCCCTCCACTTT. Protein: CASSSGAGVQNSPLHF.

CDR3 sequence (DNA): TGTGCCACGAGAGCTCAGACTAGCGTAACAGATACGCAGTATTTT. It specifies CATRAQTSVTDTQYF. The chain carries TRBV19 and TRBJ2-3; TRBD2 matches 8 bases. V lost 10 bases, J lost 3 bases, and 12 bases stayed unmatched. CDR1 is LNHDA, CDR2 SQIVND, per germline (reference sequence). This CDR3 region has 15 residues.

The genes are TRBV7-6 and TRBJ2-7; unclear D gene. The CDR3 spans 14 residues. The germline V and J ends were trimmed by 1 base and 5 bases, with 12 bases remaining between them. Germline CDR1 and CDR2: SGHVS and FNYEAQ. CDR3 region: CASSLGSSAHEQYF. The CDR3 coding sequence is TGTGCCAGCAGCTTAGGAAGCTCCGCCCACGAGCAGTACTTC.

The chain couples TRBV5-4 to TRBJ1-1; a possible D gene is TRBD1 (5 bases). The length of the CDR3 is 15 residues. The V end lost 2 bases, the J end lost 1 base, and 12 bases lay between the germline ends. From germline, CDR1 is SGHNT and CDR2 YYREEE (reference sequence). CDR3 nucleotide sequence: TGTGCCAGCAGCTTTACGGTCCAGGGGAACACTGAAGCTTTCTTT. The encoded protein is CASSFTVQGNTEAFF.

The rearrangement joins TRBV3-1 (or the pseudogene TRBV3-2) to TRBJ1-3; D is ambiguous. The CDR3 sequence is 13 residues long. Looked up from germline, CDR1 is LGHDT and CDR2 is YNNKEL (reference sequence). Trimming cost V 5 bases and J 0 bases, with 5 bases left between them. The CDR3 region has the DNA TGTGCCAGCAGCTCTACCTCTGGAAACACCATATATTTT. Translating it yields CASSSTSGNTIYF.

The chain has TRBV7-9 and TRBJ2-1; the match to TRBD2 covers 14 bases. Trimming at V came to 5 bases and at J to 9 bases, leaving 9 bases not matched to a gene. The CDR3 is 16 amino acids. Germline CDR1 SEHNR, CDR2 FQNEAQ (reference sequence). The CDR3 is CASSPRLAGGLSEQFF. In DNA, the CDR3 is TGTGCCAGCAGCCCCCGACTAGCGGGAGGGCTTAGTGAGCAGTTCTTC.

The chain has TRBV11-2 and TRBJ2-5; D gene uncertain. The V and J ends lost 3 bases and 0 bases respectively, with 11 bases between them. CDR3 size: 15 residues. CDR1 and CDR2 from the germline V gene are SGHAT and FQNNGV. CDR3 protein: CASSFGGGDQETQYF. The CDR3 DNA sequence: TGTGCCAGCAGCTTCGGTGGCGGAGACCAAGAGACCCAGTACTTC.

The V gene is TRBV24-1, the J gene TRBJ1-5; a possible D gene is TRBD1 (6 bases). V lost 8 bases, J lost 2 bases, and 9 bases lay in between. Germline V gene lookup returns CDR1 KGHDR and CDR2 SFDVKD. CDR3 length equals 13 residues. CDR3 DNA sequence: TGTGCCACCAAGGGGGACGGCAATCAGCCCCAGCATTTT. Protein: CATKGDGNQPQHF.